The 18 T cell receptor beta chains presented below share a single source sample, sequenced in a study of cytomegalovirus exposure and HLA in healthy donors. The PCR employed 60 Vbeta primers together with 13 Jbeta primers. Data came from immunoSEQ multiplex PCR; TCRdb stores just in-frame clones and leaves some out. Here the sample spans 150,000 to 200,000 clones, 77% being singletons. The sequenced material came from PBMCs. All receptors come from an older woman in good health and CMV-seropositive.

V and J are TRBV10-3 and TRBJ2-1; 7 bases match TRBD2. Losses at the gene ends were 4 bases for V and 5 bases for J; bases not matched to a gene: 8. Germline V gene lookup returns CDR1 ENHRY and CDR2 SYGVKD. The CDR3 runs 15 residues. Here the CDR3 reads CAISGGGGTDNEQFF. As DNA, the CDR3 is TGTGCCATCAGTGGAGGCGGGGGAACGGACAATGAGCAGTTCTTC.

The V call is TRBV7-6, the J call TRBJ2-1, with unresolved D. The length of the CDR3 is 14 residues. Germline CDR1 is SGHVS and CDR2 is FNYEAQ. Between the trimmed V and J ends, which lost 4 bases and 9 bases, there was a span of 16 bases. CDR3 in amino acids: CASSSAPRVGEQFF. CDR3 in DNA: TGTGCCAGCAGCTCCGCACCTCGAGTCGGTGAGCAGTTCTTC.

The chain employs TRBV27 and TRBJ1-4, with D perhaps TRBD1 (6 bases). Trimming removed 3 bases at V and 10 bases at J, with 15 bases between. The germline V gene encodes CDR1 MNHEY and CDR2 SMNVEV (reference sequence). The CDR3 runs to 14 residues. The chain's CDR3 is CASSFQGPAGKLFF. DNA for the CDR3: TGTGCCAGCAGTTTCCAGGGGCCAGCTGGAAAACTGTTTTTT.

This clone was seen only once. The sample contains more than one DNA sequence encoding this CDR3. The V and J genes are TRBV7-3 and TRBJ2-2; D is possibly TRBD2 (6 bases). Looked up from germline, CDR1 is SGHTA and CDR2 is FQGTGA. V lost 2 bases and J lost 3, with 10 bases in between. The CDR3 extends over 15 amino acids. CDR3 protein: CASSLGPGDTGELFF. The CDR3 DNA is TGTGCCAGCAGCTTAGGTCCGGGGGACACCGGGGAGCTGTTTTTT. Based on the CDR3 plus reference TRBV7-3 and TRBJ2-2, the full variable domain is GAGVSQTPSNKVTEKGKYVELRCDPISGHTALYWYRQSLGQGPEFLIYFQGTGAADDSGLPNDRFFAVRPEGSVSTLKIQRTERGDSAVYLCASSLGPGDTGELFFGEGSRLTVL.

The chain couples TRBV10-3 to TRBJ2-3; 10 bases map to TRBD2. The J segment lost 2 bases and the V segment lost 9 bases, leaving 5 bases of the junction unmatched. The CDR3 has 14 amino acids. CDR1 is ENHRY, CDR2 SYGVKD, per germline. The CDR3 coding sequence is TGTGCCATGGCTAGCGGGGGTCCCACAGATACGCAGTATTTT. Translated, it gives CAMASGGPTDTQYF.

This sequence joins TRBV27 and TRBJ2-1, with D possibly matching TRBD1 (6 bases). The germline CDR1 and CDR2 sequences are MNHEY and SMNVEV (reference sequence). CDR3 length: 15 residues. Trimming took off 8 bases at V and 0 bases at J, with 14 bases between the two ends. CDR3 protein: CASVRDISSYNEQFF. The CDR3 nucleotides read TGTGCCAGCGTCCGGGACATCTCCTCCTACAATGAGCAGTTCTTC.

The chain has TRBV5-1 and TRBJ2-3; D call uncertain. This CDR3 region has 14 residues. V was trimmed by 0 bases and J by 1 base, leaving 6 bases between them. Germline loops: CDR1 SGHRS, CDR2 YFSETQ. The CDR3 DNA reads TGCGCCAGCAGCTTGGATTTCGGCACAGATACGCAGTATTTT. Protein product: CASSLDFGTDTQYF.

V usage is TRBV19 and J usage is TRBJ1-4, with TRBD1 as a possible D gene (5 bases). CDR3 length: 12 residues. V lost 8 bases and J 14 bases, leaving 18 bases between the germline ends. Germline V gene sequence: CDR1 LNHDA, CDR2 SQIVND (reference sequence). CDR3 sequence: CASSTRRGNLFF. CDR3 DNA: TGTGCCAGTTCTACGCGCCGGGGGAACCTGTTTTTT.

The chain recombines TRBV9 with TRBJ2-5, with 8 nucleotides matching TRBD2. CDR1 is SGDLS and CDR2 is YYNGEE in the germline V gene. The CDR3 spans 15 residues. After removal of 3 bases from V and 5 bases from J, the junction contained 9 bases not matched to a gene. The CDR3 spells CASSEGQRGWETQYF. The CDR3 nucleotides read TGTGCCAGCAGCGAGGGGCAGCGGGGGTGGGAGACCCAGTACTTC. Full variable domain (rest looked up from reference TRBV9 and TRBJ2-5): DSGVTQTPKHLITATGQRVTLRCSPRSGDLSVYWYQQSLDQGLQFLIQYYNGEERAKGNILERFSAQQFPDLHSELNLSSLELGDSALYFCASSEGQRGWETQYFGPGTRLLVL.

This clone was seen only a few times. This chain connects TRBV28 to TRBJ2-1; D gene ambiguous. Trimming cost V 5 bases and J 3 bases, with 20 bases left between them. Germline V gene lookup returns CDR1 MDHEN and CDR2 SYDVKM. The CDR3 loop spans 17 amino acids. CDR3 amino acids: CASSPLSQSAIYNEQFF. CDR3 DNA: TGTGCCAGCAGTCCACTCAGTCAAAGCGCCATCTACAATGAGCAGTTCTTC.

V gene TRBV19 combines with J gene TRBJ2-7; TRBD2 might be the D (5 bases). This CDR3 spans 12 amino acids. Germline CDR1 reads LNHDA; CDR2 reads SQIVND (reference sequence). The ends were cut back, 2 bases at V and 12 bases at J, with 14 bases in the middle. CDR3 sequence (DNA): TGTGCCAGTAGTATAAGAGACTCCGGACTGTACTTC. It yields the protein CASSIRDSGLYF.

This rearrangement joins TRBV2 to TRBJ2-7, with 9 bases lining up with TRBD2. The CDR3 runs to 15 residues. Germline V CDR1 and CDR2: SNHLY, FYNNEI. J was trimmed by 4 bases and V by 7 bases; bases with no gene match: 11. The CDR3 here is CASKRLVAGVYEQYF. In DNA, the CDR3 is TGTGCCAGCAAGCGGTTAGTAGCGGGAGTTTACGAGCAGTACTTC. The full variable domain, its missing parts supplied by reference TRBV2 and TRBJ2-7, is EPEVTQTPSHQVTQMGQEVILRCVPISNHLYFYWYRQILGQKVEFLVSFYNNEISEKSEIFDDQFSVERPDGSNFTLKIRSTKLEDSAMYFCASKRLVAGVYEQYFGPGTRLTVT.

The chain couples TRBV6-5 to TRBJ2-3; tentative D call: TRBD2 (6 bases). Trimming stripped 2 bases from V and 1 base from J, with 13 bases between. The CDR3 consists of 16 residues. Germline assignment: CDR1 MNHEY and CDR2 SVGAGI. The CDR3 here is CASSYPQGGGTDTQYF. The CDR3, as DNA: TGTGCCAGCAGTTACCCCCAGGGCGGGGGCACAGATACGCAGTATTTT.

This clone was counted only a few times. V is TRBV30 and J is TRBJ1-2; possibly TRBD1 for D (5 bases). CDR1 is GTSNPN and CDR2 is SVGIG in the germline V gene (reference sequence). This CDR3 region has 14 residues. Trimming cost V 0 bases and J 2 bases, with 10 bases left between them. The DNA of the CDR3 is TGTGCCTGGAGTGTATCCTCAGGGAACTATGGCTACACCTTC. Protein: CAWSVSSGNYGYTF.

CDR3 sequence reads: CAVNRVSTDTQYF. The CDR3 nucleotides read TGTGCCGTAAACAGGGTCAGCACAGATACGCAGTATTTT. The gene calls are TRBV10-3 and TRBJ2-3; perhaps TRBD1 as D (6 bases). Germline assignment: CDR1 ENHRY and CDR2 SYGVKD. CDR3 length equals 13 residues. V was cut by 11 bases and J by 0 bases, with 12 bases left in between.

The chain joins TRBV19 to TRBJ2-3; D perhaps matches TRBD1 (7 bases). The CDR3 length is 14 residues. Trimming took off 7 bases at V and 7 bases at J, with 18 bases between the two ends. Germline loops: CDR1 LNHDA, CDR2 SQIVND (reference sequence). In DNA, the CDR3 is TGTGCCAGTAAGCGGGCAGGGGGTCCTAATACGCAGTATTTT. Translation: CASKRAGGPNTQYF.

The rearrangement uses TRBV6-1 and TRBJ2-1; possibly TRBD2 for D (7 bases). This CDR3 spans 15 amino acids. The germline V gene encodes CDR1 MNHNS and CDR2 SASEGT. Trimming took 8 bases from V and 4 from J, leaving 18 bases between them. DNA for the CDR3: TGTGCCAGCTCCGGAGGGGGGAGGGGATACAATGAGCAGTTCTTC. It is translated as CASSGGGRGYNEQFF.

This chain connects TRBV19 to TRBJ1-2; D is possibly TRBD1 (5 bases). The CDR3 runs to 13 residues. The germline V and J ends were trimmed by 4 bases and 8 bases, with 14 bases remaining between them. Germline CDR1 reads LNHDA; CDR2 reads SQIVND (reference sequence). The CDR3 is CASSSRDQRGYTF. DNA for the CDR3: TGTGCCAGTAGTAGCAGGGATCAGCGAGGCTACACCTTC.